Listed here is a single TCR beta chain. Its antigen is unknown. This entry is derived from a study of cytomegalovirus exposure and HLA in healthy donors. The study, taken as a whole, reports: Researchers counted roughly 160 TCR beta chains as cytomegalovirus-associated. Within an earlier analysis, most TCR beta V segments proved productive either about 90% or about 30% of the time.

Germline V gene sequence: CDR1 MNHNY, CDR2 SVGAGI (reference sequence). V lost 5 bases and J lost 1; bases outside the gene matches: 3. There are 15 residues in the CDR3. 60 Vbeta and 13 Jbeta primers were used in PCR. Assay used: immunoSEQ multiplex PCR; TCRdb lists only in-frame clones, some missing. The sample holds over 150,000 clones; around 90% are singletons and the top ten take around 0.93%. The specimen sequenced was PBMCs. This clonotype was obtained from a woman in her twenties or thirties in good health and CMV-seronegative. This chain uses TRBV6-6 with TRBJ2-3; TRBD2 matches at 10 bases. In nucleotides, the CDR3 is TGTGCCAGCAGTCACGGGACTAGCGGCACAGATACGCAGTATTTT. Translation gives CASSHGTSGTDTQYF.